The 10 T cell receptor beta chains listed next were all sequenced from one sample in a study of OX40 agonist ivuxolimab in advanced cancers. Assay used: immunoSEQ multiplex PCR; TCRdb lists only in-frame clones, some missing. The sample has about 79,000 clones; 94% are singletons. This specimen consisted of CD4+ or CD8+ T cells sorted from blood, obtained in a trial of the OX40 agonist ivuxolimab. These receptor sequences come from an adult with an advanced solid tumor such as melanoma, head and neck, liver or kidney cancer.

A remark on this clone: Different DNA sequences within this sample yield the same CDR3. The rearrangement joins TRBV6-1 to TRBJ2-7; TRBD1 is a possible D gene (6 bases). Germline V gives CDR1 MNHNS, CDR2 SASEGT. Between the trimmed V and J ends, which lost 7 bases and 2 bases, there was a span of 12 bases. The CDR3 is 13 residues long. The CDR3 here is CASIRAGAYEQYF. CDR3 bases: TGTGCCAGCATAAGGGCAGGGGCCTACGAGCAGTACTTC.

The chain recombines TRBV5-1 with TRBJ2-2; 7 nucleotides line up with TRBD1. The CDR3 runs 16 residues. CDR1 is SGHRS and CDR2 is YFSETQ in the germline V gene. Unmatched junction bases numbered 10, after V lost 4 bases and J lost 4 bases. CDR3 nucleotide sequence: TGCGCCAGCAGCCCCCTCCCGGGACAGAGCACCGGGGAGCTGTTTTTT. Protein: CASSPLPGQSTGELFF.

This clone was observed many times. The J gene is TRBJ2-7, the V gene TRBV4-2; D is possibly TRBD1 or TRBD2 (5 bases each). Germline assignment: CDR1 LGHNA and CDR2 YNFKEQ. The ends were cut back, 1 base at V and 6 bases at J, with 16 bases in the middle. The CDR3 sequence is 15 residues long. The CDR3 DNA reads as TGTGCCAGCAGCCAAGTCGGCAGGGACCTCCCCGAGCAGTACTTC. Its protein product is CASSQVGRDLPEQYF.

The rearrangement joins TRBV7-3 to TRBJ2-3; D unclear. Trimming pared 0 bases from V and 4 bases from J, leaving 8 bases between. This CDR3 region has 14 residues. The germline gives CDR1 SGHTA, CDR2 FQGTGA. The CDR3 is CASSLTDFPDTQYF. DNA of the CDR3: TGTGCCAGCAGCTTAACAGATTTTCCAGATACGCAGTATTTT.

V and J are TRBV28 and TRBJ1-5, with D hard to call. Trimming stripped 2 bases from V and 7 bases from J, with 9 bases between. The CDR3 consists of 13 residues. The germline V gene has CDR1 MDHEN and CDR2 SYDVKM. CDR3 nucleotides: TGTGCCAGCAGTTTACAAGGTGGGCAGCCCCAGCATTTT. It translates to CASSLQGGQPQHF. The entire variable domain, with the rest obtained from reference TRBV28 and TRBJ1-5, is as follows: DVKVTQSSRYLVKRTGEKVFLECVQDMDHENMFWYRQDPGLGLRLIYFSYDVKMKEKGDIPEGYSVSREKKERFSLILESASTNQTSMYLCASSLQGGQPQHFGDGTRLSIL.

This chain connects TRBV4-3 to TRBJ2-7, with 8 bases fitting TRBD2. The CDR3 consists of 14 residues. Trimming at V came to 1 base and at J to 3 bases, leaving 2 bases not matched to a gene. Germline lookup yields CDR1 LGHNA and CDR2 YSLEER. The CDR3 protein is CASSQGAGVYEQYF. CDR3 DNA: TGCGCCAGCAGCCAAGGAGCGGGAGTCTACGAGCAGTACTTC.

The chain joins TRBV30 to TRBJ2-3, with 11 bases identical to TRBD1. The germline CDR1 and CDR2 sequences are GTSNPN and SVGIG (reference sequence). This CDR3 has 13 residues. The V segment lost 6 bases and the J segment 3 bases; nucleotides outside the gene matches: 2. For the CDR3, the DNA is TGTGCCTGCCGGGACAGGGGGACAGATACGCAGTATTTT. Protein product: CACRDRGTDTQYF. The full variable domain, completed using reference TRBV30 and TRBJ2-3, is SQTIHQWPATLVQPVGSPLSLECTVEGTSNPNLYWYRQAAGRGLQLLFYSVGIGQISSEVPQNLSASRPQDRQFILSSKKLLLSDSGFYLCACRDRGTDTQYFGPGTRLTVL.

The chain is built from TRBV30 and TRBJ2-1, with 7 positions matching TRBD1. This CDR3 has 15 amino acids. Germline values: CDR1 GTSNPN, CDR2 SVGIG (reference sequence). J gave up 2 bases and V 0 bases, and 4 bases lay outside the gene matches. The CDR3 here is CAWSVRTGAYNEQFF. The DNA for the CDR3 is TGTGCCTGGAGTGTACGCACAGGGGCCTACAATGAGCAGTTCTTC.

A single count supports this clone. The chain joins TRBV27 to TRBJ1-2; 7 bases align to TRBD1. Trimming cost V 8 bases and J 5 bases; bases outside gene matches: 8. Germline V gene lookup returns CDR1 MNHEY and CDR2 SMNVEV (reference sequence). The length of the CDR3 is 13 residues. The CDR3 loop reads CASQNLQGYGYTF. CDR3 sequence (DNA): TGTGCCAGCCAAAACTTACAGGGGTATGGCTACACCTTC.

J is TRBJ2-1 and V is TRBV2, with TRBD1 as a possible D gene (6 bases). The CDR3 covers 15 residues. Germline values: CDR1 SNHLY, CDR2 FYNNEI. V was trimmed by 2 bases and J by 2 bases, leaving 10 bases between them. In nucleotides, the CDR3 is TGTGCCAGCAGTGAAACTGGGGGCACCTACAATGAGCAGTTCTTC. Translated: CASSETGGTYNEQFF.